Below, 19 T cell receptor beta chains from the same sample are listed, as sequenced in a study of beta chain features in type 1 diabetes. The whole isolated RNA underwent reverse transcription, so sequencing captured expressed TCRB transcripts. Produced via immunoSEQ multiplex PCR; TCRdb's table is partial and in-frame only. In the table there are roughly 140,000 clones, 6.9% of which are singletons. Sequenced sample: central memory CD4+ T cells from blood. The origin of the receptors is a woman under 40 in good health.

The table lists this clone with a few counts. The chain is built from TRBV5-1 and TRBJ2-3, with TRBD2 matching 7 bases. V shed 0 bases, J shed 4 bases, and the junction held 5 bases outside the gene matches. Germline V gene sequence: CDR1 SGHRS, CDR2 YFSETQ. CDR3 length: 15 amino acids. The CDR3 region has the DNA TGCGCCAGCAGCTTGGGAGCGGGATATGCAGATACGCAGTATTTT. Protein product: CASSLGAGYADTQYF.

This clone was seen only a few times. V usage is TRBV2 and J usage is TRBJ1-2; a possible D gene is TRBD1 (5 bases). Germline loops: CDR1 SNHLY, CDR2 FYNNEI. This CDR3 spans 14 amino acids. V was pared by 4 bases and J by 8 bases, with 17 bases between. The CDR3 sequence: CASSVLGRRDGYTF. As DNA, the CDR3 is TGTGCCAGCAGTGTTTTGGGGCGGCGGGACGGCTACACCTTC.

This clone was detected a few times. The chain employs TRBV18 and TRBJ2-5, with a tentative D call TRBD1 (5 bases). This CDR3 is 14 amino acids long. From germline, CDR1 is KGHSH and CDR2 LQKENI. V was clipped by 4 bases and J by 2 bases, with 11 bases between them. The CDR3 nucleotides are TGTGCCAGCTCACAGGACACTCCGCAAGAGACCCAGTACTTC. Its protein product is CASSQDTPQETQYF.

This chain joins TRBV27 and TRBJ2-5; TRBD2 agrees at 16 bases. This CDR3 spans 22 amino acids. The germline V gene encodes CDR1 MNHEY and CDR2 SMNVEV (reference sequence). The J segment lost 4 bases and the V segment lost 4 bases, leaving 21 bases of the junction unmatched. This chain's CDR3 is CASSYLPPGLGTSGRAIETQYF. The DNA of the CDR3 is TGTGCCAGCAGTTACCTGCCGCCGGGACTTGGGACTAGCGGGAGGGCCATAGAGACCCAGTACTTC.

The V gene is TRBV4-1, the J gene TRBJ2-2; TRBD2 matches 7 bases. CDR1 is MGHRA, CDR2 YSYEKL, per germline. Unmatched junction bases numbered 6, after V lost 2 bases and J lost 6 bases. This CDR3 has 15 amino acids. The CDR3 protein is CASSQWPSGAGELFF. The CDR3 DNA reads TGCGCCAGCAGCCAATGGCCTAGCGGAGCCGGGGAGCTGTTTTTT.

CDR3 amino acids: CAGTSGSDAGELFF. In DNA, the CDR3 is TGTGCCGGAACATCTGGGAGCGATGCCGGGGAGCTGTTTTTT. The genes are TRBV30 and TRBJ2-2; possible D gene TRBD2, 5 bases. The germline CDR1 and CDR2 sequences are GTSNPN and SVGIG (reference sequence). V was pared by 8 bases and J by 6 bases, with 19 bases between. This CDR3 region has 14 residues.

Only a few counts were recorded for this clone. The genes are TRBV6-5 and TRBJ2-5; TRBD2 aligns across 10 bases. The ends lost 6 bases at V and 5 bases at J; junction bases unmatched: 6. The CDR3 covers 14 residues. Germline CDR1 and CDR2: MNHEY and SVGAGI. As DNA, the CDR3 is TGTGCCAGCAGGCTAGCGGGGGTCGGCGAGACCCAGTACTTC. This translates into CASRLAGVGETQYF.

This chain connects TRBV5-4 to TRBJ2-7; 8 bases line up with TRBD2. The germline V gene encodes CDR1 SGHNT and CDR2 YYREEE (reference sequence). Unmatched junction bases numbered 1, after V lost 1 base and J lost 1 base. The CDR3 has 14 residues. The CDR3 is CASSLIAGSYEQYF. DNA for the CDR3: TGTGCCAGCAGCTTGATAGCGGGATCCTACGAGCAGTACTTC.

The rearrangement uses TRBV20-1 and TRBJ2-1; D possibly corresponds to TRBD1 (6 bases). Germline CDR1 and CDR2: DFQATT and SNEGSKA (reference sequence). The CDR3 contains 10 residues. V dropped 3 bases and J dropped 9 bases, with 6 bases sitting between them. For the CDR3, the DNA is TGCAGTGCTAGGGGGGCTGAGCAGTTCTTC. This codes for CSARGAEQFF.

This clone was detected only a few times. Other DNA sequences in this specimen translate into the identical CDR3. This CDR3 reads CASSRQGETQYF. CDR3 coding DNA: TGCGCCAGCAGCCGGCAGGGAGAGACCCAGTACTTC. The rearrangement joins TRBV5-1 to TRBJ2-5; tentative D call: TRBD1 (5 bases). Between the trimmed V and J ends, which lost 4 bases and 4 bases, there was a span of 8 bases. The CDR3 is made up of 12 amino acids. The germline V gene encodes CDR1 SGHRS and CDR2 YFSETQ.

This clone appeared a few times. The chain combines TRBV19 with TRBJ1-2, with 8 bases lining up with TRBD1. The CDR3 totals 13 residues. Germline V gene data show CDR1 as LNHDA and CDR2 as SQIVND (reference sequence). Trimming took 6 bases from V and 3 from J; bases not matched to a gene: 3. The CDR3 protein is CASSLDRDYGYTF. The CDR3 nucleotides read TGTGCCAGTAGCCTGGACAGGGACTATGGCTACACCTTC.

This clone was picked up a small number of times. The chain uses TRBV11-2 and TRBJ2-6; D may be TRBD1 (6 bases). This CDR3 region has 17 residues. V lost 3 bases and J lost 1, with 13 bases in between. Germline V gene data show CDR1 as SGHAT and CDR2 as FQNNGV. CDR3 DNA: TGTGCCAGCAGCTTGGAGCCCAGGGGATCTGGGGCCAACGTCCTGACTTTC. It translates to CASSLEPRGSGANVLTF.

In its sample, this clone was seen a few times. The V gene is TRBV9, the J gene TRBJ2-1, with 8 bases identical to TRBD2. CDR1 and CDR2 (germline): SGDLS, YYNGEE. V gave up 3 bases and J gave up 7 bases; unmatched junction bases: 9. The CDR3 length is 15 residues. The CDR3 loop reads CASSEGAGAWNEQFF. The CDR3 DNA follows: TGTGCCAGCAGCGAGGGAGCGGGAGCGTGGAATGAGCAGTTCTTC.

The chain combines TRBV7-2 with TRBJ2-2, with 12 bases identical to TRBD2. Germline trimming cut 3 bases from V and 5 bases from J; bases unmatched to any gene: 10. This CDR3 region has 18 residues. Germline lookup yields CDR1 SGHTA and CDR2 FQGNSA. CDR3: CASSFPGLAGSSTGELFF. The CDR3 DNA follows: TGTGCCAGCAGCTTTCCCGGACTAGCGGGGTCGAGTACCGGGGAGCTGTTTTTT.

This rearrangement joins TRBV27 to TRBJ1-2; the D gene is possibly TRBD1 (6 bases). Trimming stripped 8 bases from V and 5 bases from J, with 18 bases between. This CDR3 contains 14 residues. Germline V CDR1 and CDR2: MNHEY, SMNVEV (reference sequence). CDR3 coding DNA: TGTGCCAGCGCCCCAGCCGGGACACCTTATGGCTACACCTTC. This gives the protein CASAPAGTPYGYTF.

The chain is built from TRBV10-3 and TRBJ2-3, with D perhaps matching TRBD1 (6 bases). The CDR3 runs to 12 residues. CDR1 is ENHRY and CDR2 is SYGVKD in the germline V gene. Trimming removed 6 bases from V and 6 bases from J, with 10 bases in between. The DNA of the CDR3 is TGTGCCATCAGAACAGGGTCGGATACGCAGTATTTT. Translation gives CAIRTGSDTQYF.

The CDR3 DNA reads TGTGCCAGCAGTGAATATGGGGACACATATGAAAAACTGTTTTTT. This codes for CASSEYGDTYEKLFF. The chain carries TRBV25-1 and TRBJ1-4, with D tentatively TRBD1 (6 bases). The germline gives CDR1 MGHDK, CDR2 SYGVNS. CDR3 length: 15 amino acids. V lost 0 bases and J lost 6, with 11 bases in between.

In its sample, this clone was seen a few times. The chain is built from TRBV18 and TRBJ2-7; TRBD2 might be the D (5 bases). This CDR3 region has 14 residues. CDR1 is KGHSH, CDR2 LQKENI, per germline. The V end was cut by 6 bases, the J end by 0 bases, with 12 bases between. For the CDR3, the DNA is TGTGCCAGCTCGCCCCTGGACTCCTCCTACGAGCAGTACTTC. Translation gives CASSPLDSSYEQYF.

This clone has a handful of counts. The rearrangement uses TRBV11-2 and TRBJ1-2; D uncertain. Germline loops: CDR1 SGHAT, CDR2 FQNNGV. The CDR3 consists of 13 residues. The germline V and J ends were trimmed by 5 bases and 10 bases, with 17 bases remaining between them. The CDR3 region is CASSKPLPGYYTF. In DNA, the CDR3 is TGTGCCAGCAGCAAGCCTCTTCCGGGGTACTACACCTTC.